This TCR beta chain stems from a study of spatial heterogeneity in lung cancer. Study details: Tumor-region counts of TCR transcripts tracked strongly with a T cell module score from matched bulk RNA-seq. Findings of the study overall: For expanded intratumoral alpha and beta TCRs, counts tracked tumor mutation counts.

Time point denoted: sample taken at primary tumor resection. Patients with untreated early-stage non-small cell lung cancer, numbering around 72, were the donors. Whole RNA, isolated from tumor, nontumor lung or frozen PBMC, was sequenced without prior sorting. The V gene's germline CDR1 is SGHVS and CDR2 FQNEAQ. Trimming took 1 base from V and 2 from J, leaving 17 bases between them. The CDR3 covers 17 residues. Each TCR cDNA molecule bore a unique molecular identifier. TCRdb re-called the 5' RACE reads with MiXCR, one entry per CDR3 protein. Here the sample spans roughly 9,000 distinct CDR3 sequences, approximately 5% being singletons. This clonotype was detected ten times or more. Its antigen remains unidentified.

This sequence joins TRBV7-8 and TRBJ1-2; D is uncertain. The starting material was lung tumor tissue, obtained at surgery. This receptor was obtained from a female donor with early-stage non-small cell lung cancer. CDR3 bases: TGTGCCAGCAGCTTAGAATGGGGAGGAGCCCCAAACTATGGCTACACCTTC. It codes for CASSLEWGGAPNYGYTF.